Sequencing of this T cell receptor (beta chain) was carried out in a study of identical twins. Study-wide results and limits: Recombination models fit unrelated individuals' TCR alpha sharing but underestimated twins'. Instead of following the same donors, the conclusions were based on cross-sectional statistical analysis.

The V end was cut by 3 bases, the J end by 3 bases, with 8 bases between. The CDR3 has 13 amino acids. The germline V gene encodes CDR1 MGHDK and CDR2 SYGVNS. TCRdb fed the 5' RACE reads into MiXCR, producing one record per CDR3 protein. The table has about 500,000 distinct CDR3 sequences, around an eighth seen once. As to this clonotype: What it recognizes is unknown.

These records were also assigned to another study, of yellow fever vaccine responses in identical twins. According to that study: Vaccine T cell responses of twins reportedly seemed partly convergent and partly personalized.

Sequenced input: CD4+ T cells sorted from blood. The J gene is TRBJ1-1, the V gene TRBV25-1; D is unresolved. The TCR sequence derives from a woman in her late teens or twenties in good health. CDR3 coding DNA: TGTGCCAGCAGTGACAGGTGGGACACTGAAGCTTTCTTT. It is translated as CASSDRWDTEAFF.